A selection of T cell receptor beta chains follows, all from one sample in a study of OX40 agonist ivuxolimab in advanced cancers. The method was immunoSEQ multiplex PCR; TCRdb's version includes in-frame clones alone and lacks a portion of them. The table records tens of thousands of clones, about 83% of them present only once. The sample here was CD4+ or CD8+ T cells sorted from blood, taken in a trial of the OX40 agonist ivuxolimab. These receptors originate from an adult with an advanced solid tumor such as melanoma, head and neck, liver or kidney cancer. The CDR3 runs from the conserved cysteine through the conserved F or W.

v_call	j_call	cdr3_aa
TRBV14	TRBJ1-5	CASSHRGRPQHF
TRBV10-3	TRBJ2-7	CAISDRGRAPFTYEQYF
TRBV2	TRBJ2-1	CASRRPGIEQFF
TRBV12-5	TRBJ2-7	CASGSTSGGPSSYEQYF
TRBV5-6	TRBJ1-1	CASSWGTDTEAFF
TRBV15	TRBJ2-7	CATSRDLAGGLYEQYF
TRBV4-1	TRBJ2-1	CASSQDLAGGRGEQFF
TRBV9	TRBJ1-4	CASSVGGTNEKLFF
TRBV2	TRBJ1-6	CASSAGWGANNSPLHF
TRBV6-1	TRBJ2-1	CASSELGLTYNEQFF
TRBV2	TRBJ2-7	CASSDYMRYEQYF
TRBV6-1	TRBJ2-7	CASSEAWTGLIEQYF
TRBV7-3	TRBJ2-1	CASSSDHNEQFF
TRBV2	TRBJ2-7	CASSETQSSYEQYF
TRBV6-5	TRBJ1-5	CASSAVPKGNQPQHF
TRBV28	TRBJ1-2	CASSFRDVLRNYGYTF
TRBV2	TRBJ1-6	CASSSYSGGQTLHF
TRBV4-1	TRBJ2-2	CASSATLAGGRAGELFF
TRBV14	TRBJ2-7	CASSLTGGRSYEQYF
TRBV10-3	TRBJ2-1	CAISETNEQFF
TRBV14	TRBJ2-7	CASSQVEGPFGGYEQYF
TRBV9	TRBJ2-3	CASSASGGTDTQYF
TRBV15	TRBJ2-7	CATSRRGGEAAYEQYF